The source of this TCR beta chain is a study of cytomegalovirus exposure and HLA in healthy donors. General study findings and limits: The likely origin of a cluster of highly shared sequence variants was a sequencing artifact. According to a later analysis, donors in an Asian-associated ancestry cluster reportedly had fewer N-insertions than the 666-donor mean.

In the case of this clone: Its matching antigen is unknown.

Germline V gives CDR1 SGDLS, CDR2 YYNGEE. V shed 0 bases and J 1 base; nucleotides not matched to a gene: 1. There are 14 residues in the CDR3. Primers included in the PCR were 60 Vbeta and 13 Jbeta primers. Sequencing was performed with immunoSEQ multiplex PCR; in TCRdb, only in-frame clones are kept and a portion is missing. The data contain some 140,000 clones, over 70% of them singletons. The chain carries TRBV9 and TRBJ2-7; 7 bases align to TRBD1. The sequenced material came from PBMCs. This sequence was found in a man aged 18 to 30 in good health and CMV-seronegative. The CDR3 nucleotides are TGTGCCAGCAGCGTAGGGGGACAGTCCTACGAGCAGTACTTC. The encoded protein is CASSVGGQSYEQYF.